Sequencing of this T cell receptor (beta chain) was carried out in a study of control samples from healthy donors and cancer patients. The sample holds a few counts of this clone. Germline V lookup: CDR1 SGHRS, CDR2 YFSETQ. The CDR3 covers 14 residues. The trim removed 4 bases at V and 11 bases at J, leaving 10 bases unmatched. Assay: immunoSEQ multiplex PCR; the TCRdb copy retains only in-frame clones and omits some. This sample has about 130,000 clones; roughly 87% occur once, and the top ten carry 1.5% to 2%. Input material: blood. The J gene is TRBJ1-3, the V gene TRBV5-1; 9 nucleotides align to TRBD1. The sequence was obtained from a man between 18 and 35 years old in good health. The CDR3 region has the DNA TGCGCCAGCAGCCCGAGGACAGGGGAAGGGGCCATATATTTT. It specifies CASSPRTGEGAIYF.